The 27 T cell receptor beta chains below were found in one sample sequenced in a study of T cell responses to AZD1222 COVID-19 vaccine. Method: immunoSEQ multiplex PCR; TCRdb's copy keeps in-frame clones and lacks some. The sample includes under 150,000 clones, over 75% of them seen just once. This specimen consisted of peripheral blood, obtained 28 days after the second AZD1222 dose. Receptor source: an adult who received the AZD1222 COVID-19 vaccine.

This rearrangement joins TRBV7-2 to TRBJ1-5, with D unresolved. Germline-derived CDR1 and CDR2 are SGHTA and FQGNSA. The length of the CDR3 is 14 residues. Deletions cut 2 bases from V and 3 bases from J, with 8 bases between. The CDR3, as DNA: TGTGCCAGCAGCTTAAGTCCCTTCAATCAGCCCCAGCATTTT. Its protein is CASSLSPFNQPQHF.

This chain uses TRBV6-1 with TRBJ2-1; TRBD2 matches 8 bases. The J segment lost 8 bases and the V segment lost 1 base, leaving 7 bases of the junction unmatched. This CDR3 is 15 amino acids long. CDR1 and CDR2 (germline): MNHNS, SASEGT. CDR3 region: CASSEGSGRGHEQFF. The CDR3 nucleotides are TGTGCCAGCAGTGAAGGCAGCGGGAGAGGCCATGAGCAGTTCTTC.

The rearrangement joins TRBV19 to TRBJ2-1; 8 bases are a match to TRBD1. CDR1 and CDR2 (germline): LNHDA, SQIVND (reference sequence). The length of the CDR3 is 16 residues. V gave up 6 bases and J gave up 4 bases; unmatched junction bases: 11. Here the CDR3 reads CASSRTPGGPYNEQFF. CDR3 DNA: TGTGCCAGTAGCCGGACCCCAGGGGGCCCTTACAATGAGCAGTTCTTC. The whole variable domain, remainder taken from reference TRBV19 and TRBJ2-1, is DGGITQSPKYLFRKEGQNVTLSCEQNLNHDAMYWYRQDPGQGLRLIYYSQIVNDFQKGDIAEGYSVSREKKESFPLTVTSAQKNPTAFYLCASSRTPGGPYNEQFFGPGTRLTVL.

The count of this clone is one. The J gene is TRBJ1-1, the V gene TRBV5-1, with D possibly matching TRBD1 (5 bases). V was pared by 0 bases and J by 0 bases, with 15 bases between. This CDR3 is built from 17 residues. The germline CDR1 and CDR2 sequences are SGHRS and YFSETQ. CDR3 sequence (DNA): TGCGCCAGCAGCTTGGTGGTACGTAACAGGCTGAACACTGAAGCTTTCTTT. Protein sequence: CASSLVVRNRLNTEAFF.

This clone was observed a single time. The chain employs TRBV6-5 and TRBJ2-1; 7 bases map to TRBD1. This CDR3 is built from 15 residues. V gave up 6 bases and J gave up 0 bases; unmatched junction bases: 5. The germline V gene encodes CDR1 MNHEY and CDR2 SVGAGI. The CDR3 coding sequence is TGTGCCAGCAGGGTAACAGGGGACTCCTACAATGAGCAGTTCTTC. Amino acid sequence: CASRVTGDSYNEQFF.

The chain joins TRBV18 to TRBJ2-1; a weak D match, TRBD2 (7 bases). The CDR3 is made up of 16 amino acids. The germline V gene has CDR1 KGHSH and CDR2 LQKENI. Trimming stripped 1 base from V and 6 bases from J, with 16 bases between. As DNA, the CDR3 is TGTGCCAGCTCACCACTTTACGGGGGGCCCTCCAATGAGCAGTTCTTC. Its translation: CASSPLYGGPSNEQFF.

Notes on this clone: Other DNA sequences in the sample encode the same CDR3. The gene calls are TRBV2 and TRBJ1-2, with unresolved D. The V end was cut by 4 bases, the J end by 4 bases, with 10 bases between. Per the germline V gene, CDR1 is SNHLY and CDR2 is FYNNEI. The CDR3 runs 13 residues. DNA of the CDR3: TGTGCCAGCAGTGCCGGGCCTCGCTATGGCTACACCTTC. Amino acid sequence: CASSAGPRYGYTF.

The CDR3 reads CASSRDGTRQYEQYF. CDR3 nucleotide sequence: TGCGCCAGCAGCAGGGACGGGACTAGACAATACGAGCAGTACTTC. The chain uses TRBV5-1 and TRBJ2-7; 8 positions match TRBD2. The CDR3 covers 15 residues. V shed 4 bases, J shed 4 bases, and the junction held 10 bases outside the gene matches. Germline V lookup: CDR1 SGHRS, CDR2 YFSETQ. The whole variable domain, filled in from reference TRBV5-1 and TRBJ2-7, reads KAGVTQTPRYLIKTRGQQVTLSCSPISGHRSVSWYQQTPGQGLQFLFEYFSETQRNKGNFPGRFSGRQFSNSRSEMNVSTLELGDSALYLCASSRDGTRQYEQYFGPGTRLTVT.

The V and J genes are TRBV29-1 and TRBJ1-1; possible D gene TRBD1, 5 bases. Deletions cut 6 bases from V and 3 bases from J, with 14 bases between. CDR1 and CDR2 from the germline V gene are SQVTM and ANQGSEA. The CDR3 runs to 13 residues. This CDR3 is CSVRTLGDTEAFF. CDR3 DNA sequence: TGCAGCGTCCGAACCTTAGGGGACACTGAAGCTTTCTTT.

Points on this clone: Other nucleotide sequences in the sample specify the same CDR3. The chain links TRBV9 to TRBJ1-1, with 9 bases fitting TRBD1. The junction had 0 bases not matched to a gene; V was cut back by 2 bases and J by 1 base. The germline gives CDR1 SGDLS, CDR2 YYNGEE. This CDR3 comprises 14 residues. CDR3 region: CASSVGQGNTEAFF. CDR3 DNA: TGTGCCAGCAGCGTGGGACAGGGGAACACTGAAGCTTTCTTT. Full variable domain (outside the CDR3, taken from reference TRBV9 and TRBJ1-1): DSGVTQTPKHLITATGQRVTLRCSPRSGDLSVYWYQQSLDQGLQFLIQYYNGEERAKGNILERFSAQQFPDLHSELNLSSLELGDSALYFCASSVGQGNTEAFFGQGTRLTVV.

This clone was seen more than once but under ten times. Other DNA variants within this sample encode the same CDR3. The J gene is TRBJ1-6, the V gene TRBV6-2 or TRBV6-3; D gene uncertain. The V end was cut by 5 bases, the J end by 8 bases, with 10 bases between. This CDR3 has 13 amino acids. Germline V gene lookup returns CDR1 MNHEY and CDR2 SVGEGT. The CDR3 region has the DNA TGTGCCAGCAGTCGGGAGCGGGATTCACCCCTCCACTTT. Protein: CASSRERDSPLHF.

The CDR3 spells CASSQPGGGYTF. CDR3 DNA sequence: TGTGCCAGCAGCCAGCCAGGGGGTGGCTACACCTTC. V gene TRBV3-1 (or the pseudogene TRBV3-2) combines with J gene TRBJ1-2; 7 bases line up with TRBD1. The CDR3 consists of 12 residues. After removal of 3 bases from V and 7 bases from J, the junction contained 2 bases not matched to a gene. CDR1 LGHDT and CDR2 YNNKEL come from the germline V gene (reference sequence).

This clone was detected only a few times. V is TRBV19 and J is TRBJ1-5, with D possibly matching TRBD1 (5 bases). The CDR3 extends over 15 amino acids. The germline V gene encodes CDR1 LNHDA and CDR2 SQIVND (reference sequence). Trimming pared 5 bases from V and 3 bases from J, leaving 14 bases between. CDR3 nucleotide sequence: TGTGCCAGTAGTTCCCTGGGACGGTACAATCAGCCCCAGCATTTT. It translates to CASSSLGRYNQPQHF.

This clone has only one observation. The V gene is TRBV5-1, the J gene TRBJ2-5; D gene unclear. Germline loops: CDR1 SGHRS, CDR2 YFSETQ. There are 14 residues in the CDR3. Trimming cost V 4 bases and J 5 bases, with 15 bases left between them. CDR3 sequence (DNA): TGCGCCAGCAGCGGCGGAGTTTTCGGGGAGACCCAGTACTTC. It specifies CASSGGVFGETQYF. Based on the CDR3 plus reference TRBV5-1 and TRBJ2-5, the full variable domain is KAGVTQTPRYLIKTRGQQVTLSCSPISGHRSVSWYQQTPGQGLQFLFEYFSETQRNKGNFPGRFSGRQFSNSRSEMNVSTLELGDSALYLCASSGGVFGETQYFGPGTRLLVL.

V usage is TRBV7-2 and J usage is TRBJ2-5, with TRBD1 matching over 9 bases. The CDR3 is made up of 15 amino acids. Germline assignment: CDR1 SGHTA and CDR2 FQGNSA. V shed 1 base and J 4 bases; nucleotides not matched to a gene: 4. This chain's CDR3 is CASSLVGDRVETQYF. CDR3 in DNA: TGTGCCAGCAGCTTAGTGGGGGACAGGGTAGAGACCCAGTACTTC. The full variable domain, completed using reference TRBV7-2 and TRBJ2-5, is GAGVSQSPSNKVTEKGKDVELRCDPISGHTALYWYRQSLGQGLEFLIYFQGNSAPDKSGLPSDRFSAERTGGSVSTLTIQRTQQEDSAVYLCASSLVGDRVETQYFGPGTRLLVL.

This rearrangement joins TRBV10-1 to TRBJ2-2; tentative D call: TRBD1 (6 bases). This CDR3 has 14 residues. Germline V CDR1 and CDR2: WNHNN, SYGVQD (reference sequence). Trimming shortened V by 10 bases and J by 0 bases, and 12 bases separated the two germline ends. The CDR3 region has the DNA TGCGCCAACCACAGGGTACCGAACACCGGGGAGCTGTTTTTT. It encodes CANHRVPNTGELFF.

V is TRBV7-2 and J is TRBJ1-2, with D possibly being TRBD1 (6 bases). Germline CDR1 is SGHTA and CDR2 is FQGNSA. The V gene lost 1 base and the J gene lost 1 base, with 7 bases spanning the gap. This CDR3 is built from 14 residues. The DNA of the CDR3 is TGTGCCAGCAGCTTAGGGACAGATAACTATGGCTACACCTTC. Its translation: CASSLGTDNYGYTF.

V usage is TRBV5-1 and J usage is TRBJ1-2; D ambiguous. The CDR3 length is 14 residues. CDR1 and CDR2 (germline): SGHRS, YFSETQ. With 0 bases removed from V and 8 bases from J, the gap between germline ends came to 14 bases. The CDR3: CASSLETDLYGYTF. DNA of the CDR3: TGCGCCAGCAGCTTGGAGACCGACTTGTACGGCTACACCTTC.

The chain recombines TRBV6-1 with TRBJ1-1; D is ambiguous. The ends were cut back, 1 base at V and 4 bases at J, with 10 bases in the middle. Germline CDR1 and CDR2: MNHNS and SASEGT. The CDR3 has 14 residues. CDR3 coding DNA: TGTGCCAGCAGTGAAGTGCCACCGATCACTGAAGCTTTCTTT. It codes for CASSEVPPITEAFF.

The CDR3 nucleotides are TGTGCCAGCAGCTCGACAGGTGATTCACCCCTCCACTTT. This codes for CASSSTGDSPLHF. The chain carries TRBV14 and TRBJ1-6; a possible D gene is TRBD1 (6 bases). CDR3 length: 13 amino acids. CDR1 is SGHDN and CDR2 is FVKESK in the germline V gene. V was clipped by 5 bases and J by 8 bases, with 10 bases between them. Looking up the rest from reference TRBV14 and TRBJ1-6 gives the full variable domain: EAGVTQFPSHSVIEKGQTVTLRCDPISGHDNLYWYRRVMGKEIKFLLHFVKESKQDESGMPNNRFLAERTGGTYSTLKVQPAELEDSGVYFCASSSTGDSPLHFGNGTRLTVT.

The chain has TRBV7-2 and TRBJ1-5; 7 nucleotides align to TRBD1. The V segment lost 5 bases and the J segment 5 bases; nucleotides outside the gene matches: 6. Germline V gives CDR1 SGHTA, CDR2 FQGNSA. The CDR3 covers 14 residues. The CDR3 bases are TGTGCCAGCAGCCCAGGACAGGCATATCAGCCCCAGCATTTT. It codes for CASSPGQAYQPQHF.

The chain combines TRBV19 with TRBJ2-2, with TRBD1 as a possible D gene (6 bases). The CDR3 runs 15 residues. With 4 bases removed from V and 5 bases from J, the gap between germline ends came to 14 bases. Per the germline V gene, CDR1 is LNHDA and CDR2 is SQIVND (reference sequence). The CDR3 DNA follows: TGTGCCAGTAGTAGCAAGAACAGGGTTACCGGGGAGCTGTTTTTT. It encodes CASSSKNRVTGELFF.

This clone was counted once. The chain links TRBV11-3 to TRBJ1-2, with D unclear. This CDR3 comprises 14 residues. CDR1 SGHNT and CDR2 YENEEA come from the germline V gene. The V end was cut by 1 base, the J end by 2 bases, with 8 bases between. The CDR3 here is CASSLGGSNYGYTF. In DNA form, the CDR3 reads TGTGCCAGCAGCTTAGGCGGCAGCAACTATGGCTACACCTTC.

The rearrangement links TRBV9 to TRBJ2-3; 7 bases align to TRBD2. The V gene end was trimmed by 4 bases and the J gene end by 5 bases; junction bases not matched to a gene: 10. This CDR3 is built from 15 residues. Per germline, CDR1 SGDLS and CDR2 YYNGEE. The CDR3 DNA sequence: TGTGCCAGCAGCCCTGGGGGGGGAAGGGAAGATACGCAGTATTTT. It translates to CASSPGGGREDTQYF.

The chain recombines TRBV6-6 with TRBJ1-2; no firm D call. The CDR3 spans 14 residues. Trimming stripped 7 bases from V and 0 bases from J, with 12 bases between. Germline CDR1 is MNHNY and CDR2 is SVGAGI (reference sequence). Here the CDR3 DNA reads TGTGCCAGCAACGGACTTACGGCTAACTATGGCTACACCTTC. Its protein product is CASNGLTANYGYTF.

This chain connects TRBV3-1 (or the pseudogene TRBV3-2) to TRBJ2-7, with TRBD1 matching over 11 bases. The CDR3 length is 15 residues. The germline V gene has CDR1 LGHDT and CDR2 YNNKEL (reference sequence). The ends lost 7 bases at V and 6 bases at J; junction bases unmatched: 11. CDR3 loop: CASTSWGQGGSEQYF. The CDR3 DNA sequence: TGTGCCAGCACCTCGTGGGGACAGGGGGGTTCCGAGCAGTACTTC.

This chain joins TRBV3-1 (or the pseudogene TRBV3-2) and TRBJ2-1; TRBD2 matches at 12 bases. The V gene end was trimmed by 4 bases and the J gene end by 7 bases; junction bases not matched to a gene: 14. Looked up from germline, CDR1 is LGHDT and CDR2 is YNNKEL (reference sequence). This CDR3 is built from 18 residues. The CDR3 DNA sequence: TGTGCCAGCAGCCCACCTGGGCTAGCGGGAGGGCCGGGAAATGAGCAGTTCTTC. As protein: CASSPPGLAGGPGNEQFF.